This passage covers 11 T cell receptor beta chains from one sample sequenced in a study of Graves' ophthalmopathy and Graves' hyperthyroidism. Researchers took RNA transcripts and amplified TCR beta CDR3 regions from them. Second-round multiplex PCR came after a first-round RT-PCR that employed HTBI primers. TCRdb recomputed calls from the multiplex PCR reads with MiXCR, one row per CDR3 protein. The repertoire holds roughly 380,000 distinct CDR3 sequences, with over 15% as singletons. What was sequenced was peripheral blood. These receptor sequences come from a woman between 18 and 30 years old with stable Graves' hyperthyroidism.

This rearrangement joins TRBV4-1 to TRBJ1-1; D may be TRBD1 (6 bases). The CDR3 spans 13 residues. V was trimmed by 1 base and J by 8 bases, leaving 11 bases between them. CDR1 MGHRA and CDR2 YSYEKL come from the germline V gene. The DNA for the CDR3 is TGCGCCAGCAGCCAAGTAGGGGGGCCCGAAGCTTTCTTT. Translation: CASSQVGGPEAFF.

The table lists this clonotype with many counts. V is TRBV2 and J is TRBJ1-1; no reliable D call. The CDR3 is made up of 10 amino acids. The V end lost 7 bases, the J end lost 6 bases, and 6 bases lay between the germline ends. Germline V gene data show CDR1 as SNHLY and CDR2 as FYNNEI. CDR3 residues: CASIWSEAFF. The CDR3 DNA reads TGTGCCAGCATCTGGTCTGAAGCTTTCTTT. The full variable domain, rest sourced from reference TRBV2 and TRBJ1-1, is EPEVTQTPSHQVTQMGQEVILRCVPISNHLYFYWYRQILGQKVEFLVSFYNNEISEKSEIFDDQFSVERPDGSNFTLKIRSTKLEDSAMYFCASIWSEAFFGQGTRLTVV.

A few counts support this clonotype. The chain combines TRBV4-1 with TRBJ1-1; 9 bases map to TRBD1. Germline CDR1 MGHRA, CDR2 YSYEKL. V gave up 1 base and J gave up 4 bases; unmatched junction bases: 1. CDR3 length: 14 residues. CDR3 in amino acids: CASSQGDRVTEAFF. CDR3 DNA sequence: TGCGCCAGCAGCCAAGGGGACAGGGTCACTGAAGCTTTCTTT.

For the CDR3, the DNA is TGTGCCAGCAGCTCGCCGGGACAGCTGATAAAGTGGGCGAACACTGAAGCTTTCTTT. Its translation: CASSSPGQLIKWANTEAFF. V and J are TRBV11-2 and TRBJ1-1; 7 bases align to TRBD1. The V and J ends lost 4 bases and 1 base, in that order; junction bases with no gene match: 18. Germline loops: CDR1 SGHAT, CDR2 FQNNGV. The CDR3 totals 19 residues.

V gene TRBV14 combines with J gene TRBJ2-5; no clear D. Trimming took off 4 bases at V and 2 bases at J, with 14 bases between the two ends. In germline, CDR1 is SGHDN, CDR2 FVKESK. There are 15 residues in the CDR3. CDR3 in amino acids: CASSPSDLIQETQYF. DNA of the CDR3: TGTGCCAGCAGCCCGTCCGACTTGATACAAGAGACCCAGTACTTC.

This clonotype has at least ten counts. The chain is built from TRBV6-2 or TRBV6-3 and TRBJ2-2; D not certain. This CDR3 has 18 amino acids. The germline V and J ends were trimmed by 6 bases and 4 bases, with 24 bases remaining between them. Germline lookup yields CDR1 MNHEY and CDR2 SVGEGT. The CDR3 reads CASSLLISDKTFTGELFF. In DNA, the CDR3 is TGTGCCAGCAGCCTACTTATTTCAGACAAAACTTTCACCGGGGAGCTGTTTTTT.

This chain uses TRBV7-9 with TRBJ1-1; 8 nucleotides align to TRBD1. The germline V gene has CDR1 SEHNR and CDR2 FQNEAQ (reference sequence). This CDR3 is 14 amino acids long. V dropped 8 bases and J dropped 0; count of bases not matched to a gene: 5. The CDR3 DNA reads TGTGCCAGCGGACAGGGTTTCGTGAACACTGAAGCTTTCTTT. This codes for CASGQGFVNTEAFF.

This clonotype was counted many times. The chain combines TRBV19 with TRBJ2-7; D is unclear. This CDR3 spans 14 amino acids. With 3 bases removed from V and 2 bases from J, the gap between germline ends came to 11 bases. Germline CDR1 LNHDA, CDR2 SQIVND (reference sequence). This chain's CDR3 is CASSIVGLAYEQYF. The CDR3 region has the DNA TGTGCCAGTAGTATCGTAGGGTTGGCCTACGAGCAGTACTTC.

This clonotype has just a few counts. The CDR3 nucleotides are TGTGCCAGCAGCGCCACCGTACTAGCGACCGACTACGAGCAGTACTTC. Translated: CASSATVLATDYEQYF. This chain links TRBV9 with TRBJ2-7; 7 bases fit TRBD2. The CDR3 length is 16 residues. Germline V gives CDR1 SGDLS, CDR2 YYNGEE. V gave up 3 bases and J gave up 3 bases; unmatched junction bases: 12. Complete variable domain (other parts from reference TRBV9 and TRBJ2-7): DSGVTQTPKHLITATGQRVTLRCSPRSGDLSVYWYQQSLDQGLQFLIQYYNGEERAKGNILERFSAQQFPDLHSELNLSSLELGDSALYFCASSATVLATDYEQYFGPGTRLTVT.

There are many counts of this clonotype. The chain uses TRBV24-1 and TRBJ2-5; D is undetermined. The germline V gene encodes CDR1 KGHDR and CDR2 SFDVKD. The CDR3 consists of 15 residues. Trimming took 3 bases from V and 3 from J, leaving 13 bases between them. CDR3 bases: TGTGCCACCAGTGATGGTGGGTGGAGTGAAGAGACCCAGTACTTC. Residues: CATSDGGWSEETQYF.

This clonotype was observed many times. The chain has TRBV12-3 or TRBV12-4 and TRBJ2-2; D is unclear. This CDR3 has 14 residues. V was pared by 5 bases and J by 6 bases, with 13 bases between. This chain's CDR3 is CASSSEVGAGELFF. The CDR3 nucleotides are TGTGCCAGCAGTAGTGAAGTCGGAGCCGGGGAGCTGTTTTTT.